This paragraph reports one T cell receptor (beta chain). The data were obtained in a study of blood T cell repertoires in COVID-19. Study-wide background: From the United States, Italy and Spain came samples of acute and convalescent COVID-19.

The authors' processing: Amplification of reference gene primers was used by the study to estimate nucleated cell counts. TCRdb's table, derived via immunoSEQ multiplex PCR, lists solely in-frame clones and lacks some. V, J and clone size are taken as reported in that table, and D and trimming were inferred from the DNA itself. The sample contains 95,000 to 110,000 clones, about 80% of which appear only once. The germline V gene has CDR1 PRHDT and CDR2 FYEKMQ (reference sequence). The CDR3 extends over 14 amino acids. The V and J ends lost 2 bases and 7 bases respectively, with 14 bases between them.

Sequencing input: peripheral blood. The rearrangement links TRBV13 to TRBJ1-2; maybe TRBD1 (5 bases). This clonotype was sampled from an elderly woman with active or convalescent COVID-19. As DNA, the CDR3 is TGTGCCAGCAGCTTAAGTGGGGGAGGGTTTGGCTACACCTTC. This codes for CASSLSGGGFGYTF.